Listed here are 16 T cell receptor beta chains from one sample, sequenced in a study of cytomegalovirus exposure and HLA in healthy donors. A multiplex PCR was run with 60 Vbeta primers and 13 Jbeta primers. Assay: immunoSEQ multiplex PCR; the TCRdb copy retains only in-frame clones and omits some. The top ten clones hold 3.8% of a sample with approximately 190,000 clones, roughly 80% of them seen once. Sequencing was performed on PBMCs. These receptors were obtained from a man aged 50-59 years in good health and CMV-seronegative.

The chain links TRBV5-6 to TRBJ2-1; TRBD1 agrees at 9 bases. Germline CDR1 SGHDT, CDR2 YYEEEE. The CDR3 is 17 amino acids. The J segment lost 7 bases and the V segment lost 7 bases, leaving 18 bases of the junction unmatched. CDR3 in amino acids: CASGTSTGTGRINEQFF. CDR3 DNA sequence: TGTGCCAGCGGCACGTCAACCGGGACAGGGAGGATTAATGAGCAGTTCTTC.

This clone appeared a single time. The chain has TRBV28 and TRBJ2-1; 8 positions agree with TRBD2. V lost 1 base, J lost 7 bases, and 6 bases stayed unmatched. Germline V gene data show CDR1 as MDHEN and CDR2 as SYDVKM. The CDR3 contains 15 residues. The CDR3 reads CASSLSAGARNEQFF. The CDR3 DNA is TGTGCCAGCAGTTTATCAGCGGGGGCGAGGAATGAGCAGTTCTTC.

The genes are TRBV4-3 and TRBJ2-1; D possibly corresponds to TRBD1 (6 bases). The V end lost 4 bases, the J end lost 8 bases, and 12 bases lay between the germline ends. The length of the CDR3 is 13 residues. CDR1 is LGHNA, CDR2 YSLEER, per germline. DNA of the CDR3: TGCGCCAGCAGCCTGGTCGCAGGGGATGAGCAGTTCTTC. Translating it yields CASSLVAGDEQFF.

CDR3 loop: CASSSTESPLHF. CDR3 bases: TGTGCCAGCAGCTCCACCGAGTCACCCCTCCACTTT. The chain links TRBV7-9 to TRBJ1-6; D unresolved. The CDR3 contains 12 residues. Germline loops: CDR1 SEHNR, CDR2 FQNEAQ (reference sequence). V was pared by 4 bases and J by 10 bases, with 8 bases between.

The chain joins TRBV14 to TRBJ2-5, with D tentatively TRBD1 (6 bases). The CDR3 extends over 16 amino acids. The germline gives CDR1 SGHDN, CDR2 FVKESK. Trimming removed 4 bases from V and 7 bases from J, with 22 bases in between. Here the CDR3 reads CASSRTRWGPDGTQYF. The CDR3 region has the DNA TGTGCCAGCAGCCGCACTCGGTGGGGGCCCGATGGGACCCAGTACTTC. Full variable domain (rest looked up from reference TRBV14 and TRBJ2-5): EAGVTQFPSHSVIEKGQTVTLRCDPISGHDNLYWYRRVMGKEIKFLLHFVKESKQDESGMPNNRFLAERTGGTYSTLKVQPAELEDSGVYFCASSRTRWGPDGTQYFGPGTRLLVL.

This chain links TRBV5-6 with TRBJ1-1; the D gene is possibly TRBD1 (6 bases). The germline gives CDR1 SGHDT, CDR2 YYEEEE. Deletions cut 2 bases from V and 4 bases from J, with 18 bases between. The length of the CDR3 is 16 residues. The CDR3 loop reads CASSFGHGGASTEAFF. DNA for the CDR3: TGTGCCAGCAGCTTTGGTCATGGGGGGGCGTCCACTGAAGCTTTCTTT.

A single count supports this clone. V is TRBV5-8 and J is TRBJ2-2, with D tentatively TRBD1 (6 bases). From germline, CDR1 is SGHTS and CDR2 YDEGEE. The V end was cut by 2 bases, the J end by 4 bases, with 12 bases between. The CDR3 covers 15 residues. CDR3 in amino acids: CASSFQGIVTGELFF. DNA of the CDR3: TGTGCCAGCAGCTTTCAGGGGATCGTCACCGGGGAGCTGTTTTTT.

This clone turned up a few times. The chain's CDR3 is CASSIQGGEPQHF. CDR3 nucleotide sequence: TGTGCCAGTAGTATACAGGGAGGGGAGCCCCAGCATTTT. The chain uses TRBV19 and TRBJ1-5; a weak D match, TRBD1 (5 bases). The CDR3 has 13 residues. V was shortened by 2 bases and J by 8 bases, with 10 bases between the two germline ends. The V gene's germline CDR1 is LNHDA and CDR2 SQIVND (reference sequence).

The DNA of the CDR3 is TGTGCCAGCAGCTTGTCGGCAGGGGGACCGTTCGGCACCATATATTTT. Its protein is CASSLSAGGPFGTIYF. The rearrangement joins TRBV11-2 to TRBJ1-3; TRBD1 aligns across 7 bases. Germline CDR1 SGHAT, CDR2 FQNNGV. V lost 3 bases, J lost 9 bases, and 14 bases stayed unmatched. The CDR3 totals 16 residues.

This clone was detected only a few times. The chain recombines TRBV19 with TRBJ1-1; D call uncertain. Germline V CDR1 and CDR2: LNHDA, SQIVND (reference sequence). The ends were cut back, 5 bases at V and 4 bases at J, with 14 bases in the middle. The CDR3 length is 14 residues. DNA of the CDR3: TGTGCCAGTAGTGGGAGAGTTCAGAGCACTGAAGCTTTCTTT. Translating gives CASSGRVQSTEAFF.

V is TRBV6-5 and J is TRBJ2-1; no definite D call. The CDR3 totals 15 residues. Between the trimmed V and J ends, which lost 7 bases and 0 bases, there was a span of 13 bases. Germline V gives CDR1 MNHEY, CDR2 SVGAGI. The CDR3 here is CASKPLPSSYNEQFF. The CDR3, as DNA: TGTGCCAGCAAACCTCTACCGAGCTCCTACAATGAGCAGTTCTTC.

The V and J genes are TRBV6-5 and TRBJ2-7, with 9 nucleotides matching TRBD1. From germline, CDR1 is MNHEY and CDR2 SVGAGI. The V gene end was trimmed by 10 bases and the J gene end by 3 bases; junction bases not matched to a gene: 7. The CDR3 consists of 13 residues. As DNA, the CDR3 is TGTGCCACCCAGGGACAGGGAGTCTACGAGCAGTACTTC. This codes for CATQGQGVYEQYF.

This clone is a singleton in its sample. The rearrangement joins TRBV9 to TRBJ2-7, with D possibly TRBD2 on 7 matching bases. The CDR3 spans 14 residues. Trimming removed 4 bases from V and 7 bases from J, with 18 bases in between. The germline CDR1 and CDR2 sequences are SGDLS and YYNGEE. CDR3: CASSPGGGLGEQYF. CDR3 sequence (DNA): TGTGCCAGCAGCCCCGGCGGGGGCCTGGGGGAGCAGTACTTC. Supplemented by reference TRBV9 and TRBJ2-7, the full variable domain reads DSGVTQTPKHLITATGQRVTLRCSPRSGDLSVYWYQQSLDQGLQFLIQYYNGEERAKGNILERFSAQQFPDLHSELNLSSLELGDSALYFCASSPGGGLGEQYFGPGTRLTVT.

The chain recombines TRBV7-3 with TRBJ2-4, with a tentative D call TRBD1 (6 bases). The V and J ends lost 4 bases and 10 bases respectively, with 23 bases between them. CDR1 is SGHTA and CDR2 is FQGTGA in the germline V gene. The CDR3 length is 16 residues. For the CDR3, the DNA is TGTGCCAGCAGCTCTCTCGGACAGTCAGACCAAAGGATTCAGTACTTC. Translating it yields CASSSLGQSDQRIQYF.

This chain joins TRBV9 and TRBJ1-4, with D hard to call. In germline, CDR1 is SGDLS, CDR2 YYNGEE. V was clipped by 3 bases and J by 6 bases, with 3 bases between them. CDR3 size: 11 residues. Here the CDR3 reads CASSADEKLFF. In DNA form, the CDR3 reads TGTGCCAGCAGCGCCGATGAAAAACTGTTTTTT.

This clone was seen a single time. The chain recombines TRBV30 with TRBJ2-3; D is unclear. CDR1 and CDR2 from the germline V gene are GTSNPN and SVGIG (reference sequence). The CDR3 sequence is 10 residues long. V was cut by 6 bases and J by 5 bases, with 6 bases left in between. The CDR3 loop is CACSGDTQYF. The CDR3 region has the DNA TGTGCCTGCTCAGGAGATACGCAGTATTTT.